This T cell receptor (beta chain) comes out of a study of cytomegalovirus exposure and HLA in healthy donors. Background on the study: Of the donors genotyped, 398 in all, around 77% fell in the Caucasian-associated ancestry cluster.

CDR3 length: 14 residues. Trimming took 3 bases from V and 3 from J, leaving 10 bases between them. Study results and caveats: Common viral pathogens (according to a later analysis) appeared linked to several of the most significant clusters. In a later analysis, approximately 15,000 TCR beta sequences were associated with HLA alleles at 0.05 false discovery rate. The classifier reportedly diagnosed cytomegalovirus status with high specificity and sensitivity.

Notes on this clone: Its antigen is not identified.

PCR used 60 Vbeta primers and 13 Jbeta primers. The repertoire was sequenced with immunoSEQ multiplex PCR; TCRdb's copy has only in-frame clones and lacks some. The table lists fewer than 150,000 clones, about 78% of them singletons. This TCR was recovered from a male donor in good health and CMV-seronegative. The chain carries TRBV23-1 and TRBJ2-3, with D possibly matching TRBD2 (5 bases). TRBV23-1 is filed as an ORF, its function uncertain. Source material: PBMCs. The CDR3 loop reads CASSHPGMTDTQYF. As DNA, the CDR3 is TGCGCCAGCAGTCACCCCGGGATGACAGATACGCAGTATTTT.